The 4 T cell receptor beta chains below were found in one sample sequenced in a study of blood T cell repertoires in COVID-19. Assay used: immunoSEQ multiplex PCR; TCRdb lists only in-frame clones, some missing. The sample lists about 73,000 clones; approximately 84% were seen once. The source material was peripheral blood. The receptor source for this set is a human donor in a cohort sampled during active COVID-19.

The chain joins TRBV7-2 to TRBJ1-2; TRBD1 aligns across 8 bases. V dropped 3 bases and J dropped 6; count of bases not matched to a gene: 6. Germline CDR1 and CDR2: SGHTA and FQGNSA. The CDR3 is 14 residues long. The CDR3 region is CASSFTGGINGYTF. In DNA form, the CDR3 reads TGTGCCAGCAGCTTTACAGGGGGGATAAATGGCTACACCTTC.

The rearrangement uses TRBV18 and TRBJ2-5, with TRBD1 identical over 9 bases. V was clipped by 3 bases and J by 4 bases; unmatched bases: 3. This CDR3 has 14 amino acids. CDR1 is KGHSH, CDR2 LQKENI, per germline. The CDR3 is CASSPGQGLETQYF. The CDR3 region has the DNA TGTGCCAGCTCACCGGGACAGGGACTAGAGACCCAGTACTTC. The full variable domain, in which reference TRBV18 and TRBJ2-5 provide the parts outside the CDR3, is NAGVMQNPRHLVRRRGQEARLRCSPMKGHSHVYWYRQLPEEGLKFMVYLQKENIIDESGMPKERFSAEFPKEGPSILRIQQVVRGDSAAYFCASSPGQGLETQYFGPGTRLLVL.

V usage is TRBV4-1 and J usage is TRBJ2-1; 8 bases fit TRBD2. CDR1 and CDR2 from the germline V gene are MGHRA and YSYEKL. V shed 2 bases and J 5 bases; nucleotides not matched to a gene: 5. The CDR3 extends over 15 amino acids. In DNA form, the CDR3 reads TGCGCCAGCAGCCAATTACTAGCGGCTAACAATGAGCAGTTCTTC. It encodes CASSQLLAANNEQFF.

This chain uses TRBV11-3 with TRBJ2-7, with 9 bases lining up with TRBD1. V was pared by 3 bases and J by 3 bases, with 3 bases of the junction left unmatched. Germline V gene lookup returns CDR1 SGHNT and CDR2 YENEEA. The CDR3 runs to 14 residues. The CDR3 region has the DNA TGTGCCAGCAGCTTTGGACAGGGGTACTACGAGCAGTACTTC. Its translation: CASSFGQGYYEQYF.